A selection of T cell receptor beta chains follows, all from one sample in a study of molecular identifiers for immune sequencing clone quantification. MiXCR, run by TCRdb on the PCR reads, gives a single entry per CDR3 protein. The profile shows some 100,000 distinct CDR3 sequences, around a third of them singletons. Sequenced input: naive CD8+ T cells from blood, with Jurkat cell RNA spiked in. The receptor set was obtained from a human donor in good health. Some libraries in this study had Jurkat cell RNA spiked in. The CDR3 runs from the conserved cysteine through the conserved F or W. Fields, in order: V gene, clone size, D gene, J gene, CDR3 length, CDR3 protein, CDR3 DNA. A D gene is named only where the DNA matches it firmly. The size field is filled for only some rows; it gives once, few, many or a size class.

>TRBV6-6|NA|NA|TRBJ1-5|15
CASRDPGQLNQPQLF
TGTGCCAGCAGGGACCCGGGACAATTAAATCAGCCCCAGCTTTTT
>TRBV2|few|NA|TRBJ2-2|16
CASIPSRTANTGELFF
TGTGCCAGCATCCCTTCCCGCACAGCGAACACCGGGGAGCTGTTTTTT
>TRBV5-8|many|NA|TRBJ2-7|10
CASSLSEQYF
TGTGCCAGCAGCTTGTCCGAGCAGTACTTC
>TRBV4-1|NA|NA|TRBJ1-1|14
CASSQGLVYTEAFF
TGCGCCAGCAGCCAAGGTCTAGTTTACACTGAAGCTTTCTTT
>TRBV28|many|NA|TRBJ2-7|14
CASSSRDIIYEQYF
TGTGCCAGCAGTTCCCGGGACATCATCTACGAGCAGTACTTC
>TRBV14|NA|NA|TRBJ2-7|13
CASSHTWPNEQYF
TGTGCCAGCAGCCACACGTGGCCCAACGAGCAGTACTTC
>TRBV24-1|NA|TRBD2|TRBJ2-1|20
CATSDNAGLAERSSYNEQFF
TGTGCCACCAGTGATAACGCGGGACTAGCGGAGAGGAGCTCCTACAATGAGCAGTTCTTC
>TRBV29-1|few|NA|TRBJ2-2|14
CSVDVGVGAGELFF
TGCAGCGTTGACGTGGGGGTCGGCGCCGGGGAGCTGTTTTTT
>TRBV20-1|NA|NA|TRBJ2-7|13
CSAKTTLSYEQYF
TGCAGTGCCAAGACGACCCTCTCCTACGAGCAGTACTTC
>TRBV24-1|few|NA|TRBJ2-2|15
CATSHWAGGTGELFF
TGTGCCACCAGTCACTGGGCGGGCGGGACCGGGGAGCTGTTTTTT
>TRBV28|NA|TRBD2|TRBJ2-2|18
CASSPTPGTSGTPGELFF
TGTGCCAGCAGTCCAACTCCCGGCACTAGCGGGACACCCGGGGAGCTGTTTTTT
>TRBV27|few|NA|TRBJ1-6|17
CASSYARGPRDNSPLHF
TGTGCCAGCAGTTACGCGCGGGGCCCGCGGGATAATTCACCCCTCCACTTT
>TRBV27|NA|NA|TRBJ1-1|14
CASSLRGGTTEAFF
TGTGCCAGCAGCCTCCGGGGGGGCACCACTGAAGCTTTCTTT
>TRBV27|NA|TRBD2|TRBJ2-3|13
CASSLGGGSTQYF
TGTGCCAGCAGTTTGGGCGGGGGGTCCACGCAGTATTTT
>TRBV20-1|NA|TRBD1|TRBJ1-5|15
CSASARDSYNQPQHF
TGCAGTGCTAGCGCCCGGGACAGCTATAATCAGCCCCAGCATTTT
>TRBV5-6|few|TRBD2|TRBJ2-5|16
CASSYGLAGAQETQYF
TGTGCCAGCAGCTACGGACTAGCGGGAGCCCAAGAGACCCAGTACTTC
>TRBV11-2|few|NA|TRBJ1-5|14
CASSLAGGNQPQHF
TGTGCCAGCAGCTTAGCTGGCGGGAATCAGCCCCAGCATTTT
>TRBV4-1|NA|TRBD2|TRBJ2-1|14
CASSRTSGTNEQFF
TGCGCCAGCAGCCGGACTAGCGGGACCAATGAGCAGTTCTTC
>TRBV10-3|NA|NA|TRBJ2-1|13
CATAVSSYNEQFF
TGTGCCACCGCAGTAAGCTCCTACAATGAGCAGTTCTTC
>TRBV11-2|NA|NA|TRBJ2-7|15
CASSLAVRDLYEQYF
TGTGCCAGCAGCTTAGCAGTGCGGGACCTATACGAGCAGTACTTC